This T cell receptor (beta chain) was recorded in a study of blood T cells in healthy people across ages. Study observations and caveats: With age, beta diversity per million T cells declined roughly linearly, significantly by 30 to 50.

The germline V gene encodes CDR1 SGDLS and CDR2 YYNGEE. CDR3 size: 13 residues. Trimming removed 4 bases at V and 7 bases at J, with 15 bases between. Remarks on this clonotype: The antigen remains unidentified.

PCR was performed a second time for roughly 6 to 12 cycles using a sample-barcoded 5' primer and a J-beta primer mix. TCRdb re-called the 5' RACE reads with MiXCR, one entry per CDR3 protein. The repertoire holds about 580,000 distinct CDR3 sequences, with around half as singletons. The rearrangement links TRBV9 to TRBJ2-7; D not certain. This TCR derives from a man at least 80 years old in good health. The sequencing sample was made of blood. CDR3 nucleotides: TGTGCCAGCAGCCCAGCCCCCCACAATGAGCAGTACTTC. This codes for CASSPAPHNEQYF.